This record looks at one TCR beta chain sequence and its context. The antigen remains undetermined. This sample stems from a study of CD8 T cells in ankylosing spondylitis. Points from the study as a whole: From matched ankylosing spondylitis synovial fluid, disease-linked clones were reportedly recovered at significantly enriched levels. Certain motif variants had earlier been reported in reactive arthritis synovial fluid and blood. Disease-linked clones displayed a CD8+ phenotype and appeared relatively rarely in peripheral blood.

The germline V gene encodes CDR1 LGHNA and CDR2 YNFKEQ. Losses at the gene ends were 5 bases for V and 3 bases for J; bases not matched to a gene: 10. This CDR3 is 16 amino acids long. As the method for making TCR beta libraries, quantitative 5'-RACE with molecular barcodes was used. From the 5' RACE reads, TCRdb called clonotypes with MiXCR, one entry per CDR3 protein. The data contain 200,000 to 300,000 distinct CDR3 sequences, 7.5% to 9% of them singletons. Specimen: blood, either unsorted or a sorted T cell fraction (not recorded which). This chain links TRBV4-2 with TRBJ2-3; 8 bases agree with TRBD1. The TCR sequence derives from a male donor with ankylosing spondylitis or in good health (not recorded which). CDR3 loop: CASSTNRGRKTDTQYF. In DNA form, the CDR3 reads TGTGCCAGCAGCACAAACAGGGGGAGGAAGACAGATACGCAGTATTTT.